This T cell receptor (beta chain) was captured in a study of cytomegalovirus exposure and HLA in healthy donors. Trimming cost V 2 bases and J 4 bases; bases outside gene matches: 11. This CDR3 region has 18 residues. From germline, CDR1 is SGDLS and CDR2 YYNGEE. PCR amplification relied on 60 Vbeta primers (plus 13 Jbeta primers). TCRdb keeps only in-frame clones here, not all; method: immunoSEQ multiplex PCR. The sample's table shows under 200,000 clones. Sample: PBMCs. This sequence was found in a man aged 25-45 years in good health and CMV-seronegative. V and J are TRBV9 and TRBJ2-5, with TRBD2 identical over 13 bases. The CDR3 spells CASSVAPTGTSGIETQYF. Written as DNA, the CDR3 is TGTGCCAGCAGCGTGGCCCCTACCGGGACTAGCGGGATAGAGACCCAGTACTTC. Drawing the rest from reference TRBV9 and TRBJ2-5, the complete variable domain is DSGVTQTPKHLITATGQRVTLRCSPRSGDLSVYWYQQSLDQGLQFLIQYYNGEERAKGNILERFSAQQFPDLHSELNLSSLELGDSALYFCASSVAPTGTSGIETQYFGPGTRLLVL.